The source of this TCR beta chain is a study of human T cells and chemical hapten exposure. General study points: There was no change with DPC sensitization in TCRs above 1 in 1000 frequency.

Regarding this clonotype: As yet, its antigen is unknown.

In germline, CDR1 is SGHRS, CDR2 YFSETQ. This CDR3 contains 15 residues. V shed 2 bases and J 8 bases; nucleotides not matched to a gene: 6. Time point noted: patch test 3, about 24 weeks after DPC sensitization. Documented treatment: therapeutic diphenylcyclopropenone sensitization with weekly scalp DPC. Venepuncture was done earlier than the placement of each patch test. Individual cDNA molecules in this library carried unique molecular identifiers. TCRdb re-called the RACE reads with MiXCR, one entry per CDR3 protein. The table lists more than 45,000 distinct CDR3 sequences, approximately 13% of them singletons.

V and J are TRBV5-1 and TRBJ1-4; 10 bases are a match to TRBD1. The material sequenced was whole blood, taken in connection with sensitization to the hapten diphenylcyclopropenone (DPC). The sequence was collected from a man aged 30 to 45 with alopecia areata. Some clones in this sample may be carry-over from other donors' samples. The CDR3 coding sequence is TGCGCCAGCAGCTTAACCGGGACAGGGGAGGAAAAACTGTTTTTT. Translation gives CASSLTGTGEEKLFF.